The rows below give T cell receptor beta chains drawn from one sample of a study of blood T cell repertoires in COVID-19. Clones were read by immunoSEQ multiplex PCR, and TCRdb kept only the in-frame ones, dropping some. Of some 150,000 clones listed, about 85% were seen once; the top ten hold roughly 1.1%. Sequenced input: peripheral blood. The receptors derive from a man aged 60 to 75 who had recovered from COVID-19. Both conserved end residues are part of each CDR3. Each record gives: J gene, clone size, V gene, CDR3 length, D gene, CDR3 DNA, CDR3 protein. D genes are given only for firm matches. Size is omitted from some rows. Given values are once, few, many or a class for expanded clones.

>TRBJ1-6|-|TRBV3-1/TRBV3-2|12|TRBD1
TGTGCCAGCCAGGGGGATAATTCACCCCTCCACTTT
CASQGDNSPLHF
>TRBJ1-1|once|TRBV19|15|-
TGTGCCAGTAGTATCCCTGCAGGGGCGAACACTGAAGCTTTCTTT
CASSIPAGANTEAFF
>TRBJ2-6|-|TRBV21-1|19|-
TGTGCCAGCAGCAACCTCGCGTCTTCCTATTCCTTTGGGGCCAACGTCCTGACTTTC
CASSNLASSYSFGANVLTF
>TRBJ1-2|-|TRBV7-2|14|TRBD1
TGTGCCAGCAGCTGGGGCGAAGGGGGCGATGGCTACACCTTC
CASSWGEGGDGYTF
>TRBJ2-5|-|TRBV2|13|-
TGTGCCAGCAGTGCGGTTACTCAAGAGACCCAGTACTTC
CASSAVTQETQYF
>TRBJ2-5|-|TRBV7-2|15|TRBD2
TGTGCCAGCAGCTCCCCCTGGCCGGGGGGGGAGACCCAGTACTTC
CASSSPWPGGETQYF
>TRBJ1-6|few|TRBV2|13|-
TGTGCCAGCAGTGGTCGAGTTTGGTCACCCCTCCACTTT
CASSGRVWSPLHF
>TRBJ2-3|-|TRBV5-1|17|TRBD2
TGCGCCAGCAGCCAAGGCCATACGGGACTAGCGAAAGATACGCAGTATTTT
CASSQGHTGLAKDTQYF
>TRBJ2-7|-|TRBV13|13|-
TGTGCCAGCAGCCCACGTAGCTCCTACGAGCAGTACTTC
CASSPRSSYEQYF
>TRBJ1-5|-|TRBV4-3|14|-
TGCGCCAGCAGCCAAGAAGGGGGCAATCAGCCCCAGCATTTT
CASSQEGGNQPQHF
>TRBJ2-1|-|TRBV25-1|15|TRBD1
TGTGCCAGCAGTTCTGGGCAGGGGGCGGGCGATGAGCAGTTCTTC
CASSSGQGAGDEQFF
>TRBJ1-4|-|TRBV18|15|-
TGTGCCAGCTCACAGTACCAGGCAGGGGATGAAAAACTGTTTTTT
CASSQYQAGDEKLFF
>TRBJ1-1|-|TRBV30|14|TRBD1
TGTGCCTGGAGTTTGGGACAGGGAAGCACTGAAGCTTTCTTT
CAWSLGQGSTEAFF
>TRBJ2-7|-|TRBV5-1|16|-
TGCGCCAGCAGCTGGAACCGACAGGGAGGCGCCTACGAGCAGTACTTC
CASSWNRQGGAYEQYF
>TRBJ2-4|-|TRBV19|17|TRBD1
TGTGCCAGTAGTCTCCTCCCGGGACAGGGGGTCAAAAACATTCAGTACTTC
CASSLLPGQGVKNIQYF
>TRBJ2-1|-|TRBV7-3|14|-
TGTGCCAGCAGCTCCGGCGGGCTAAGCAATGAGCAGTTCTTC
CASSSGGLSNEQFF
>TRBJ1-4|-|TRBV12-3/TRBV12-4|11|-
TGTGCCAGCAAGAAGACAGGCCGCCTGTTTTTT
CASKKTGRLFF
>TRBJ2-5|few|TRBV2|14|TRBD1
TGTGCCAGCAGTGCGGGACAGCACCAAGAGACCCAGTACTTC
CASSAGQHQETQYF
>TRBJ1-1|-|TRBV25-1|18|-
TGTGCCAGCAGTGAATCGGGCGCAGGGCCCTCCATGAACACTGAAGCTTTCTTT
CASSESGAGPSMNTEAFF
>TRBJ2-6|few|TRBV5-5|17|-
TGTGCCAGCAGCACTCGACAGGTAGCGCCTGGGGCCAACGTCCTGACTTTC
CASSTRQVAPGANVLTF
>TRBJ2-6|few|TRBV5-1|19|TRBD2
TGCGCCAGCACCCTTTTAGGTACCCGGGGGGGAACTGGGGCCAACGTCCTGACTTTC
CASTLLGTRGGTGANVLTF
>TRBJ1-2|-|TRBV18|13|-
TGTGCCAGCTCACCAGACACAGGCGGAGGCTACACCTTC
CASSPDTGGGYTF
>TRBJ1-3|-|TRBV11-2|14|-
TGTGCCAGCACCCCCGGTAACTCTGGAAACACCATATATTTT
CASTPGNSGNTIYF
>TRBJ2-5|-|TRBV11-2|15|-
TGTGCCAGCAGCATCACACAGAGATTCCAAGAGACCCAGTACTTC
CASSITQRFQETQYF